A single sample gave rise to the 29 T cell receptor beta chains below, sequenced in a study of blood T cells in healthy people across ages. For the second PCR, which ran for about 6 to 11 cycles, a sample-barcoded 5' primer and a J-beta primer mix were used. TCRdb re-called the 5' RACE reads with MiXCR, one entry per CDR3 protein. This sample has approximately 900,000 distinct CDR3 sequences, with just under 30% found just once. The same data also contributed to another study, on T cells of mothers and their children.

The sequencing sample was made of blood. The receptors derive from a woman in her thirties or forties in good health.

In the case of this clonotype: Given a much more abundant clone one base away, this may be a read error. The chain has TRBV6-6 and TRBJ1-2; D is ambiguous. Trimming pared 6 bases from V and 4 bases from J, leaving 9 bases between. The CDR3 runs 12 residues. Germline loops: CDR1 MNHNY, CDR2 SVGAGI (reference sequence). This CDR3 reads CASSPEVYGYTF. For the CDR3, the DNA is TGTGCCAGCAGCCCTGAGGTCTATGGCTACACCTTC.

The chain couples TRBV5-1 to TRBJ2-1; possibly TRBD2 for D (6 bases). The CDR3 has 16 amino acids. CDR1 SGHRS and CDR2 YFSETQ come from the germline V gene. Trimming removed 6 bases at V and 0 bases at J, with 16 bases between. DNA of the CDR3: TGCGCCAGCACGGGCGGGGCGACGAGCTCCTACAATGAGCAGTTCTTC. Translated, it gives CASTGGATSSYNEQFF.

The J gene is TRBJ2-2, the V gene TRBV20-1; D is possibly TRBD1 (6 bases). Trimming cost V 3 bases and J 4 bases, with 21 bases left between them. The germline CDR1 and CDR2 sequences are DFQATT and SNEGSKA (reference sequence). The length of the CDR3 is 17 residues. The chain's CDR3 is CSASSGASVLVTGELFF. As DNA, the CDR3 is TGCAGTGCTAGCTCAGGGGCGAGCGTCCTAGTCACCGGGGAGCTGTTTTTT.

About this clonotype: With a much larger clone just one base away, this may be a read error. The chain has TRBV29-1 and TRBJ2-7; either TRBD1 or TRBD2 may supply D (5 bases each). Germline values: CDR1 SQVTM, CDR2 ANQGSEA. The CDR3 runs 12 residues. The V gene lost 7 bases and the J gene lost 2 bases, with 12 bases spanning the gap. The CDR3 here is CSGARDPYEQYF. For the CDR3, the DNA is TGCAGCGGTGCCAGGGACCCCTACGAGCAGTACTTC.

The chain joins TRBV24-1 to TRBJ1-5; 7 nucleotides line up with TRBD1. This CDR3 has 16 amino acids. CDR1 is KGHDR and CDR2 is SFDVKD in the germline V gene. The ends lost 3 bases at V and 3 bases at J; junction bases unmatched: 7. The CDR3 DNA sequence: TGTGCCACCAGTGATCGTACACAGGGGTACAATCAGCCCCAGCATTTT. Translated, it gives CATSDRTQGYNQPQHF.

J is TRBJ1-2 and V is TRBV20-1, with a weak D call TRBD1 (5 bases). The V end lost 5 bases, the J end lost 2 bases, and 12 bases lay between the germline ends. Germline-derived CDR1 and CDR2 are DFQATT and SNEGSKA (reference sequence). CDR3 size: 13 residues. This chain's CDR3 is CSALDAGNYGYTF. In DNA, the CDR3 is TGCAGTGCTTTAGACGCAGGGAACTATGGCTACACCTTC.

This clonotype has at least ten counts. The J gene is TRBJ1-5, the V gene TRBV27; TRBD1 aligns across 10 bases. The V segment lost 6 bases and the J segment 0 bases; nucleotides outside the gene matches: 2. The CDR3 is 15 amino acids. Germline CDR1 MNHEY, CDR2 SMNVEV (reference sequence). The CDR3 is CASSDRGLSNQPQHF. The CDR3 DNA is TGTGCCAGCAGCGACAGGGGGCTTAGCAATCAGCCCCAGCATTTT.

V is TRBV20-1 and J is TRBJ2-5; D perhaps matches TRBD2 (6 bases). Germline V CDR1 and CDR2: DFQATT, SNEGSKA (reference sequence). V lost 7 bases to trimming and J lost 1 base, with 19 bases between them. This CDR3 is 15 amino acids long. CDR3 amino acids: CSETGGGSAQETQYF. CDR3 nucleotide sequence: TGCAGTGAAACAGGAGGAGGGTCGGCCCAAGAGACCCAGTACTTC.

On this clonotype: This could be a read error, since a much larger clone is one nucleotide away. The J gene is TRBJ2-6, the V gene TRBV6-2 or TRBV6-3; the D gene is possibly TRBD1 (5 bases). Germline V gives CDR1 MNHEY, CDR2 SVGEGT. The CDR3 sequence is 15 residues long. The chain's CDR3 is CASSYPSSGADVLTF. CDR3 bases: TGTGCCAGCAGTTACCCGAGCTCTGGGGCCGACGTCCTGACTTTC.

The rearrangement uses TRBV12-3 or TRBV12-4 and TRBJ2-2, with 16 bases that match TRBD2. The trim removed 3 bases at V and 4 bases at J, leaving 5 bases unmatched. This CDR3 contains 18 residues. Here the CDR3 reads CASSFTGTSGGATGELFF. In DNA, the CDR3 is TGTGCCAGCAGTTTTACAGGGACTAGCGGGGGGGCCACCGGGGAGCTGTTTTTT.

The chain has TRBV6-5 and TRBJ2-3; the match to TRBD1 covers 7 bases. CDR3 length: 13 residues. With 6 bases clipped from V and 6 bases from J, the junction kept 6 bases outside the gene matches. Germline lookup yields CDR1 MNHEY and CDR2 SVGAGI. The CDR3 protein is CASSRDSGDTQYF. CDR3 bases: TGTGCCAGCAGCCGGGACAGTGGGGATACGCAGTATTTT.

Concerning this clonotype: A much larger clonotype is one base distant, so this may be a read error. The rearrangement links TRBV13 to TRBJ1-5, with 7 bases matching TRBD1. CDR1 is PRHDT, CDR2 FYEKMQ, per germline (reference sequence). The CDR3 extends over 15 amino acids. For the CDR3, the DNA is TGTGCCAGCAGCCTAGGACAGGCCATTAATCAGCCCCAGCGTTTT. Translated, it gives CASSLGQAINQPQRF.

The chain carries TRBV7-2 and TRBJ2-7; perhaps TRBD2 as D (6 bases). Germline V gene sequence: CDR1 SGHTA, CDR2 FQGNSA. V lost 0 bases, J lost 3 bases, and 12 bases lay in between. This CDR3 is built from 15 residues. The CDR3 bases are TGTGCCAGCAGCTTAGCGCGTTCGGACTACTACGAGCAGTACTTC. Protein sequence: CASSLARSDYYEQYF.

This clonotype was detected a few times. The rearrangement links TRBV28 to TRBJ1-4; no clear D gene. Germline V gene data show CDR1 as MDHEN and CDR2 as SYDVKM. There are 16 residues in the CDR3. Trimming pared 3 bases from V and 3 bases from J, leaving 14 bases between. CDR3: CASSFYGTGANEKLFF. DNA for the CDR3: TGTGCCAGCAGTTTTTACGGCACTGGGGCTAATGAAAAACTGTTTTTT.

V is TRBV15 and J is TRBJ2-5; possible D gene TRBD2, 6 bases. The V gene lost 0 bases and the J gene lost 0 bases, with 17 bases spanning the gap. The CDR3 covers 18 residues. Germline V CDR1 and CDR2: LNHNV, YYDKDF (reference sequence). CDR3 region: CATSRDRELAAYQETQYF. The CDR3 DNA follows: TGTGCCACCAGCAGAGATCGAGAGTTAGCGGCGTACCAAGAGACCCAGTACTTC.

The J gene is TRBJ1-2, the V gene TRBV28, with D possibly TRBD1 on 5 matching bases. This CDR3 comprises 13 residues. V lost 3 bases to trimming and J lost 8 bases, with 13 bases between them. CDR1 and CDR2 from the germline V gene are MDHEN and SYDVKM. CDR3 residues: CASSFRRGGGYTF. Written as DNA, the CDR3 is TGTGCCAGCAGTTTTAGGAGGGGTGGAGGCTACACCTTC.

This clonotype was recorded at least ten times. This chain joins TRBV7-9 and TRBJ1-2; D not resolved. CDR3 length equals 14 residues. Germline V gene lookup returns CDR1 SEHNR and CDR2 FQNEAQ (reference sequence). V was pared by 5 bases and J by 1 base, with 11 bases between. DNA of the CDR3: TGTGCCAGCAGCGGCAGCGGAGTTAACTATGGCTACACCTTC. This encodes CASSGSGVNYGYTF. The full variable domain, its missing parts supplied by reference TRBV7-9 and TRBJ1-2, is DTGVSQNPRHKITKRGQNVTFRCDPISEHNRLYWYRQTLGQGPEFLTYFQNEAQLEKSRLLSDRFSAERPKGSFSTLEIQRTEQGDSAMYLCASSGSGVNYGYTFGSGTRLTVV.

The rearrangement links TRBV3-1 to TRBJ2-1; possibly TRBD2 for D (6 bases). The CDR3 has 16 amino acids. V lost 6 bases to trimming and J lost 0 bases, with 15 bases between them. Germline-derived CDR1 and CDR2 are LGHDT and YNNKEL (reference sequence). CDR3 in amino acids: CASSDEAGGSYNEQFF. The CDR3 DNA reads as TGTGCCAGCAGTGACGAAGCGGGCGGCTCCTACAATGAGCAGTTCTTC.

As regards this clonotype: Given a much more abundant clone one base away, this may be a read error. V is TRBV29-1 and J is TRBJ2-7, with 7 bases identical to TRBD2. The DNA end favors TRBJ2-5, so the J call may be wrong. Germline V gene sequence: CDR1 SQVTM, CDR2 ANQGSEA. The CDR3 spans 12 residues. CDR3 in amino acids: CSVDEGGGTQYF. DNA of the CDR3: TGCAGCGTTGACGAGGGCGGGGGGACCCAGTACTTC.

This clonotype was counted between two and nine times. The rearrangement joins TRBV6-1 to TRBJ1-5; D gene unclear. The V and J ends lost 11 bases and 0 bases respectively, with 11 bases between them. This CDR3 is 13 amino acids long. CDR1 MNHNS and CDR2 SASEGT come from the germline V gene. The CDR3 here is CAVRPFSNQPQHF. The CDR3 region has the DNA TGTGCCGTGAGGCCTTTTAGCAATCAGCCCCAGCATTTT.

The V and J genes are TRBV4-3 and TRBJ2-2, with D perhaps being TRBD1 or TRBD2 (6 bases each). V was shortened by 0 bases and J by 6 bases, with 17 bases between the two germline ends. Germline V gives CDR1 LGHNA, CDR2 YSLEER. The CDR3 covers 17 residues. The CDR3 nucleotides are TGCGCCAGCAGCCAAGATTGGGGGGCCGCGAAAGCCGGGGAGCTGTTTTTT. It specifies CASSQDWGAAKAGELFF.

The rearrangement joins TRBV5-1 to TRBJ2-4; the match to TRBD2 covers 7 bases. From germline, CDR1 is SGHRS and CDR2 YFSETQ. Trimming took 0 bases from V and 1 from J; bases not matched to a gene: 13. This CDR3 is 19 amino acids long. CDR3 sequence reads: CASSLDLAGPPGAKNIQYF. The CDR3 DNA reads TGCGCCAGCAGCTTGGATTTAGCGGGTCCTCCGGGGGCCAAAAACATTCAGTACTTC.

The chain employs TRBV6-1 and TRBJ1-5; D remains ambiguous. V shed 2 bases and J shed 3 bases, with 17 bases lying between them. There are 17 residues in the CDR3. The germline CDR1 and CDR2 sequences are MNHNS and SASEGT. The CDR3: CASSEFPGSSTNQPQHF. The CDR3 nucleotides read TGTGCCAGCAGTGAATTCCCCGGGTCCTCCACCAATCAGCCCCAGCATTTT.

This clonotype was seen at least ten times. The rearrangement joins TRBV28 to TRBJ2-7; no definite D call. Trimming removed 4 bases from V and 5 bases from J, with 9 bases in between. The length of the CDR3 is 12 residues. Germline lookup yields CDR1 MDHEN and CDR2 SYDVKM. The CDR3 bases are TGTGCCAGCAGTTGGCTAATCCACGAGCAGTACTTC. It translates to CASSWLIHEQYF.

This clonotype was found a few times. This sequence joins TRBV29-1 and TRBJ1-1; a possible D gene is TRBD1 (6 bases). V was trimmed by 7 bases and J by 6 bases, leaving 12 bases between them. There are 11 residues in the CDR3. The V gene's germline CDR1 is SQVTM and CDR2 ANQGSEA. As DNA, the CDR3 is TGCAGCGGACAAAAGGGGGCTGAAGCTTTCTTT. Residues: CSGQKGAEAFF.

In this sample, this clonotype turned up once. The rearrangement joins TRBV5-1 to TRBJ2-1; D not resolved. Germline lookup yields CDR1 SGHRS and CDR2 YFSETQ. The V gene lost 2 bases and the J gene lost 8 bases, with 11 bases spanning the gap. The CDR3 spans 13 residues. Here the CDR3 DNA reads TGCGCCAGCAGCTTTCGGGTAGGCCATGAGCAGTTCTTC. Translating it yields CASSFRVGHEQFF.

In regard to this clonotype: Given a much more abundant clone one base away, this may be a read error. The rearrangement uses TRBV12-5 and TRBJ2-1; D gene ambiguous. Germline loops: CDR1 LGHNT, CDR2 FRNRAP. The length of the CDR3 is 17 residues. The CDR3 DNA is TGTGCTAGTGGTTTGGATGGGTGGGGATCCCCCTACGATGAGCAGTTCTTC. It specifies CASGLDGWGSPYDEQFF.

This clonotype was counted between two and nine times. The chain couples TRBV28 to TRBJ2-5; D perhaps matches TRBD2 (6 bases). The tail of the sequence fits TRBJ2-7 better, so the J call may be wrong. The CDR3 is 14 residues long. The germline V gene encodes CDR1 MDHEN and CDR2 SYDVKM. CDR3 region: CASSSGREAYEQYF. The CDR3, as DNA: TGTGCCAGCAGCTCCGGGAGAGAAGCCTACGAGCAGTACTTC.

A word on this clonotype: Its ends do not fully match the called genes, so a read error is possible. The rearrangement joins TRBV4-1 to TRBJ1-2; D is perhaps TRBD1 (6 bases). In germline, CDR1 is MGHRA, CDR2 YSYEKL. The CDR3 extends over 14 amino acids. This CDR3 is CACSPGAGNYGYTF. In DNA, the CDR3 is TGCGCCTGCAGCCCGGGGGCAGGGAACTATGGCTACACCTTC.